These 25 T cell receptor beta chains share one sample of origin, sequenced in a study of T cells in localized non-small cell lung cancer. TCRdb's copy holds only in-frame clones and misses some; the assay was immunoSEQ multiplex PCR. The sample shows tens of thousands of clones, almost 85% of them seen only once. This specimen was peripheral blood, taken before any cancer treatment. Every receptor here comes from an older female donor with stage I lung adenocarcinoma.

The V call is TRBV10-3, the J call TRBJ1-1; D uncertain. Trimming removed 4 bases at V and 7 bases at J, with 7 bases between. There are 11 residues in the CDR3. Germline values: CDR1 ENHRY, CDR2 SYGVKD. Here the CDR3 reads CAISGDYEAFF. CDR3 nucleotides: TGTGCCATCAGTGGCGACTATGAAGCTTTCTTT.

The chain has TRBV29-1 and TRBJ1-2, with D possibly being TRBD1 (5 bases). The V gene lost 5 bases and the J gene lost 0 bases, with 10 bases spanning the gap. Germline lookup yields CDR1 SQVTM and CDR2 ANQGSEA. The CDR3 is made up of 13 amino acids. This CDR3 reads CSVQGGPNYGYTF. For the CDR3, the DNA is TGCAGCGTTCAGGGCGGGCCTAACTATGGCTACACCTTC.

The genes are TRBV6-4 and TRBJ1-5; D not certain. Per the germline V gene, CDR1 is MRHNA and CDR2 is SNTAGT. Trimming cost V 0 bases and J 6 bases, with 15 bases left between them. The CDR3 is 16 residues long. DNA of the CDR3: TGTGCCAGCAGTGACTCGCCTAAAGCGGGTCGTCAGCCCCAGCATTTT. Its protein is CASSDSPKAGRQPQHF.

The rearrangement links TRBV15 to TRBJ2-3, with D tentatively TRBD1 or TRBD2 (5 bases each). Per germline, CDR1 LNHNV and CDR2 YYDKDF (reference sequence). V lost 1 base and J lost 0, with 11 bases in between. The CDR3 is 16 residues long. CDR3 DNA sequence: TGTGCCACCAGCAGAGGAAGGGGAGTAAGCACAGATACGCAGTATTTT. It yields the protein CATSRGRGVSTDTQYF.

The V call is TRBV15, the J call TRBJ1-5; D is uncertain. This CDR3 comprises 14 residues. V lost 5 bases and J lost 4, with 12 bases in between. CDR1 is LNHNV, CDR2 YYDKDF, per germline (reference sequence). The CDR3 region is CATSVGLGNQPQHF. DNA for the CDR3: TGTGCCACCAGCGTGGGCCTGGGTAATCAGCCCCAGCATTTT.

The CDR3 DNA follows: TGTGCCAGCAGTCTCGGACTCAGCTCCTACAATGAGCAGTTCTTC. Translation gives CASSLGLSSYNEQFF. V is TRBV6-6 and J is TRBJ2-1, with TRBD2 as a possible D gene (5 bases). Germline assignment: CDR1 MNHNY and CDR2 SVGAGI (reference sequence). The germline V and J ends were trimmed by 5 bases and 0 bases, with 11 bases remaining between them. This CDR3 region has 15 residues.

This clone was observed a handful of times. The chain links TRBV5-3 to TRBJ2-1; D gene ambiguous. TRBV5-3 is noted as an ORF with a role that remains uncertain. The CDR3 runs 14 residues. Trimming left V 2 bases short and J 1 base short, with 7 bases between. This CDR3 is CARSFWGSYNEQFF. CDR3 coding DNA: TGTGCCAGAAGCTTCTGGGGTTCCTACAATGAGCAGTTCTTC.

This rearrangement joins TRBV11-2 to TRBJ1-1; the D gene is possibly TRBD1 (6 bases). This CDR3 spans 14 amino acids. The V end was cut by 4 bases, the J end by 2 bases, with 11 bases between. Germline assignment: CDR1 SGHAT and CDR2 FQNNGV. The CDR3 loop is CASSSPDSNTEAFF. The CDR3 nucleotides are TGTGCCAGCAGCTCCCCGGACAGCAACACTGAAGCTTTCTTT.

The CDR3 DNA sequence: TGTGCCAGCAGCTTGGGGCCAGACGGCACAGATACGCAGTATTTT. Protein sequence: CASSLGPDGTDTQYF. The gene calls are TRBV5-8 and TRBJ2-3; D unclear. The V gene lost 0 bases and the J gene lost 1 base, with 9 bases spanning the gap. Germline lookup yields CDR1 SGHTS and CDR2 YDEGEE. This CDR3 is 15 amino acids long.

This sequence joins TRBV7-3 and TRBJ2-3, with 8 bases fitting TRBD1. V was clipped by 3 bases and J by 8 bases; unmatched bases: 7. CDR1 SGHTA and CDR2 FQGTGA come from the germline V gene. The CDR3 extends over 14 amino acids. Written as DNA, the CDR3 is TGTGCCAGCAGCTTCGGACAGGGAGAAAGTACGCAGTATTTT. It codes for CASSFGQGESTQYF.

This clone appeared a few times. The V and J genes are TRBV19 and TRBJ1-5, with D perhaps matching TRBD1 (5 bases). V lost 3 bases and J 3 bases, leaving 12 bases between the germline ends. Germline V gene sequence: CDR1 LNHDA, CDR2 SQIVND (reference sequence). The CDR3 runs to 15 residues. The CDR3 here is CASSIPHRNNQPQHF. For the CDR3, the DNA is TGTGCCAGTAGTATTCCCCACAGGAACAATCAGCCCCAGCATTTT. The full variable domain, in which reference TRBV19 and TRBJ1-5 provide the parts outside the CDR3, is DGGITQSPKYLFRKEGQNVTLSCEQNLNHDAMYWYRQDPGQGLRLIYYSQIVNDFQKGDIAEGYSVSREKKESFPLTVTSAQKNPTAFYLCASSIPHRNNQPQHFGDGTRLSIL.

The chain has TRBV28 and TRBJ1-1; no reliable D call. CDR1 and CDR2 from the germline V gene are MDHEN and SYDVKM. V lost 5 bases, J lost 2 bases, and 12 bases lay in between. The CDR3 is 14 amino acids. The DNA of the CDR3 is TGTGCCAGCAGTCCCTGGGCCTCTAACACTGAAGCTTTCTTT. Encoded protein: CASSPWASNTEAFF.

The CDR3: CASSLAVGGWGKLFF. The CDR3 nucleotides are TGTGCCAGCAGCTTAGCGGTCGGAGGATGGGGAAAACTGTTTTTT. This chain connects TRBV7-6 to TRBJ1-4; D unresolved. The CDR3 runs 15 residues. V was trimmed by 0 bases and J by 10 bases, leaving 15 bases between them. Germline CDR1 SGHVS, CDR2 FNYEAQ. The variable domain in full, with the rest retrieved from reference TRBV7-6 and TRBJ1-4, is GAGVSQSPRYKVTKRGQDVALRCDPISGHVSLYWYRQALGQGPEFLTYFNYEAQQDKSGLPNDRFSAERPEGSISTLTIQRTEQRDSAMYRCASSLAVGGWGKLFFGSGTQLSVL.

The chain employs TRBV27 and TRBJ2-7; D gene uncertain. This CDR3 contains 15 residues. Trimming removed 5 bases from V and 2 bases from J, with 16 bases in between. Per germline, CDR1 MNHEY and CDR2 SMNVEV (reference sequence). The CDR3 bases are TGTGCCAGCAGTCCTGAGCCCGGCCCTCCCTACGAGCAGTACTTC. Translating it yields CASSPEPGPPYEQYF.

The chain employs TRBV9 and TRBJ2-1; no definite D call. Germline CDR1 SGDLS, CDR2 YYNGEE. CDR3 size: 15 residues. The V end was cut by 3 bases, the J end by 0 bases, with 10 bases between. CDR3 DNA sequence: TGTGCCAGCAGCGCCGGGTCTAGCTCCTACAATGAGCAGTTCTTC. It codes for CASSAGSSSYNEQFF.

The J gene is TRBJ2-5, the V gene TRBV30; 12 bases line up with TRBD2. The CDR3 extends over 14 amino acids. Germline V lookup: CDR1 GTSNPN, CDR2 SVGIG (reference sequence). V was pared by 3 bases and J by 5 bases, with 4 bases of the junction left unmatched. CDR3 DNA: TGTGCCTGGAGCGCGCTAGCGGGGGGGGAGACCCAGTACTTC. Translating it yields CAWSALAGGETQYF.

The chain recombines TRBV6-1 with TRBJ2-1; TRBD2 aligns across 8 bases. The trim removed 6 bases at V and 7 bases at J, leaving 11 bases unmatched. The germline gives CDR1 MNHNS, CDR2 SASEGT. CDR3 length: 15 amino acids. The CDR3 DNA follows: TGTGCCAGCAGAAAAGAAGCGGGAGCGGGAAATGAGCAGTTCTTC. It encodes CASRKEAGAGNEQFF.

The rearrangement links TRBV7-2 to TRBJ2-3; 7 nucleotides agree with TRBD2. This CDR3 has 14 residues. Looked up from germline, CDR1 is SGHTA and CDR2 is FQGNSA. V was clipped by 3 bases and J by 4 bases; unmatched bases: 4. CDR3 sequence reads: CASSLSGTADTQYF. As DNA, the CDR3 is TGTGCCAGCAGCTTGAGCGGGACCGCAGATACGCAGTATTTT.

The J gene is TRBJ1-4, the V gene TRBV28; no clear D. This CDR3 has 14 residues. The germline gives CDR1 MDHEN, CDR2 SYDVKM. The V end was cut by 5 bases, the J end by 8 bases, with 15 bases between. CDR3 amino acids: CASSVGPKLEKLFF. CDR3 bases: TGTGCCAGCAGTGTCGGCCCGAAGTTAGAAAAACTGTTTTTT.

The CDR3 nucleotides are TGTGCCAGCAGCTTATCGTATTTCACAGATACGCAGTATTTT. Translation gives CASSLSYFTDTQYF. The V call is TRBV7-3, the J call TRBJ2-3; D not certain. Per germline, CDR1 SGHTA and CDR2 FQGTGA. The ends were cut back, 2 bases at V and 2 bases at J, with 8 bases in the middle. This CDR3 is 14 amino acids long.

This chain joins TRBV5-1 and TRBJ2-1, with 7 positions matching TRBD1. The CDR3 runs to 13 residues. The germline V gene encodes CDR1 SGHRS and CDR2 YFSETQ. V was clipped by 4 bases and J by 6 bases; unmatched bases: 4. For the CDR3, the DNA is TGCGCCAGCAGCCCCTCAGGGGGCAATGAGCAGTTCTTC. It yields the protein CASSPSGGNEQFF. The full variable domain, rest sourced from reference TRBV5-1 and TRBJ2-1, is KAGVTQTPRYLIKTRGQQVTLSCSPISGHRSVSWYQQTPGQGLQFLFEYFSETQRNKGNFPGRFSGRQFSNSRSEMNVSTLELGDSALYLCASSPSGGNEQFFGPGTRLTVL.

The chain employs TRBV9 and TRBJ2-1; possible D gene TRBD1, 5 bases. Trimming stripped 3 bases from V and 0 bases from J, with 10 bases between. Per the germline V gene, CDR1 is SGDLS and CDR2 is YYNGEE. The CDR3 runs to 15 residues. The CDR3 loop is CASSGGPNSYNEQFF. CDR3 in DNA: TGTGCCAGCAGCGGGGGCCCTAACTCCTACAATGAGCAGTTCTTC.

The chain has TRBV6-1 and TRBJ1-5, with D unresolved. V was clipped by 1 base and J by 4 bases, with 5 bases between them. The germline V gene encodes CDR1 MNHNS and CDR2 SASEGT. The CDR3 extends over 13 amino acids. The DNA of the CDR3 is TGTGCCAGCAGTGAAGTAAGAAATCAGCCCCAGCATTTT. It encodes CASSEVRNQPQHF.

J is TRBJ1-3 and V is TRBV11-2; D unresolved. The germline CDR1 and CDR2 sequences are SGHAT and FQNNGV. This CDR3 has 13 residues. V lost 5 bases, J lost 2 bases, and 7 bases lay in between. CDR3 DNA sequence: TGTGCCAGCAGCCCCGGGGCTGGAAACACCATATATTTT. Protein: CASSPGAGNTIYF.

This sequence joins TRBV27 and TRBJ2-5; 16 positions agree with TRBD2. CDR1 MNHEY and CDR2 SMNVEV come from the germline V gene (reference sequence). V shed 5 bases, J shed 5 bases, and the junction held 8 bases outside the gene matches. This CDR3 spans 17 amino acids. The CDR3 region is CASSAGTSGRAWETQYF. The CDR3 nucleotides are TGTGCCAGCAGTGCCGGGACTAGCGGGAGGGCATGGGAGACCCAGTACTTC.